This T cell receptor beta chain came from a study of beta chain features in type 1 diabetes. Study-wide results and caveats: In every one of the four CD4+ subsets, TCRB CDR3s were moderately but significantly shorter in Type 1 diabetes patients.

Germline CDR1 reads ENHRY; CDR2 reads SYGVKD. This CDR3 has 14 residues. The V end was cut by 2 bases, the J end by 4 bases, with 9 bases between. Every participating donor gave one draw, a heparinised blood sample averaging approximately 110 mL. Regarding this clone: Its antigen is unknown.

cDNA synthesis used the whole RNA isolate, giving expressed TCRB sequences. Clones were read by immunoSEQ multiplex PCR, and TCRdb kept only the in-frame ones, dropping some. Among roughly 400,000 clones listed, roughly 9.8% were seen once. V is TRBV10-3 and J is TRBJ1-3; no definite D call. This TCR was sampled from a young man with type 1 diabetes. The sequencing sample was made of central memory CD4+ T cells from blood. Written as DNA, the CDR3 is TGTGCCATCAGTGAGGCGGGCCAAGGAAACACCATATATTTT. Translating gives CAISEAGQGNTIYF.